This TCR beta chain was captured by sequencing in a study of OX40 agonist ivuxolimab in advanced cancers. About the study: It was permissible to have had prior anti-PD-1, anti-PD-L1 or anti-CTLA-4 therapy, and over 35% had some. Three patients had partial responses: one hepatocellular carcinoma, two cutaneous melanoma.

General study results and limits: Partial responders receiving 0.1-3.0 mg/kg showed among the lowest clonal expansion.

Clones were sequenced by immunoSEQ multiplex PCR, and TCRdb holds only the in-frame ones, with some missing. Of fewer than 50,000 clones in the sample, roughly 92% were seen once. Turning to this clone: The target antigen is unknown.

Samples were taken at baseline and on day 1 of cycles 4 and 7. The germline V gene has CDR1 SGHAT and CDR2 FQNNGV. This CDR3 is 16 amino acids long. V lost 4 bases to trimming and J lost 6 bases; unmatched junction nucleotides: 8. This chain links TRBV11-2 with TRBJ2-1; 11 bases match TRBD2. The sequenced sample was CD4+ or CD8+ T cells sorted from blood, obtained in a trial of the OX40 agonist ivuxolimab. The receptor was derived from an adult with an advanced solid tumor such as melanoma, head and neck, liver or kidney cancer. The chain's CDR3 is CASSSLTSGMGNEQFF. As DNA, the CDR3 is TGTGCCAGCAGCTCTTTGACTAGCGGGATGGGCAATGAGCAGTTCTTC.